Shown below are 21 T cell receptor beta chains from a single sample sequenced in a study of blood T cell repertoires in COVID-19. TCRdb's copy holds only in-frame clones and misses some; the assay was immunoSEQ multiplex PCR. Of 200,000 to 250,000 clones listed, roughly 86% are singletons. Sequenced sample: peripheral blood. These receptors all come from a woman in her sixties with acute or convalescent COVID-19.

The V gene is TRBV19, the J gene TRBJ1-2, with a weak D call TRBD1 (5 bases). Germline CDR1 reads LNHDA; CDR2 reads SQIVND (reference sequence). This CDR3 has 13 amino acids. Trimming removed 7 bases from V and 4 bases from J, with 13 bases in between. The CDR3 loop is CASNGGGSYGYTF. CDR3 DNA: TGTGCCAGTAACGGGGGAGGAAGCTATGGCTACACCTTC.

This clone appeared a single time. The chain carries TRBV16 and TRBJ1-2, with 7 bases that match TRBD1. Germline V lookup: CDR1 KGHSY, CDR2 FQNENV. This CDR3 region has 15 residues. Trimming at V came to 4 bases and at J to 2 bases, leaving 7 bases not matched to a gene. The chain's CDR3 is CASSPTIGGNYGYTF. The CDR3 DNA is TGTGCCAGCAGCCCCACGATAGGGGGCAACTATGGCTACACCTTC.

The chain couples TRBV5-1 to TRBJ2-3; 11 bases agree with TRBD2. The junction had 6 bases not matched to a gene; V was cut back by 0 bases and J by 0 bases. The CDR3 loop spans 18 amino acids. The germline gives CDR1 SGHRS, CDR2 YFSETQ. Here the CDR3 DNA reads TGCGCCAGCAGCTTGGCCGGGACTAGCGGATCTAGCACAGATACGCAGTATTTT. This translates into CASSLAGTSGSSTDTQYF.

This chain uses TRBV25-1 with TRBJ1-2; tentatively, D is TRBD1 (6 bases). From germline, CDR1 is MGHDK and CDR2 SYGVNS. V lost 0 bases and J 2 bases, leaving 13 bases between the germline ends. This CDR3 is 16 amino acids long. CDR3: CASSEYGPGQNYGYTF. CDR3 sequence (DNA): TGTGCCAGCAGTGAATATGGTCCGGGACAAAACTATGGCTACACCTTC.

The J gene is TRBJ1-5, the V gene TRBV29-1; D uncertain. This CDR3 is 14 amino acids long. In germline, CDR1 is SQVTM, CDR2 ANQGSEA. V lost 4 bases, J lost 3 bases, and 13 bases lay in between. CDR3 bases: TGCAGCGTTGTGGAACCGGGAATCAATCAGCCCCAGCATTTT. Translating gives CSVVEPGINQPQHF.

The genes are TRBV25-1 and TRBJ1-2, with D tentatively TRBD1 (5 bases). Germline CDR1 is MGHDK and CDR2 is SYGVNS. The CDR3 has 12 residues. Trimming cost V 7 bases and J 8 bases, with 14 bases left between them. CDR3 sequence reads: CASTPGVGGYTF. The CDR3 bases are TGTGCCAGCACCCCGGGGGTGGGCGGCTACACCTTC.

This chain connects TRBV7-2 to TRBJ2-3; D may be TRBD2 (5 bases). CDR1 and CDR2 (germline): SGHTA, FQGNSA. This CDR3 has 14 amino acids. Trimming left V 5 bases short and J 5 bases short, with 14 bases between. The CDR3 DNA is TGTGCCAGCAGCCCCCCCCCGGGGAGAGATACGCAGTATTTT. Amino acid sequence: CASSPPPGRDTQYF.

CDR3: CASREGIGYEQYF. DNA for the CDR3: TGCGCCAGCAGGGAGGGAATCGGATACGAGCAGTACTTC. This sequence joins TRBV5-1 and TRBJ2-7; TRBD2 is a possible D gene (6 bases). The CDR3 consists of 13 residues. V was clipped by 5 bases and J by 4 bases, with 13 bases between them. Looked up from germline, CDR1 is SGHRS and CDR2 is YFSETQ.

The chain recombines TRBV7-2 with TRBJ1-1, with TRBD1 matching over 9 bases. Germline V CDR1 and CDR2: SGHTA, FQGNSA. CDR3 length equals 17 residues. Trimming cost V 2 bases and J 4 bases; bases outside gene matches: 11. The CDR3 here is CASSLRGPGQGPTEAFF. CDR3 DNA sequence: TGTGCCAGCAGCTTAAGGGGTCCGGGACAGGGACCCACTGAAGCTTTCTTT.

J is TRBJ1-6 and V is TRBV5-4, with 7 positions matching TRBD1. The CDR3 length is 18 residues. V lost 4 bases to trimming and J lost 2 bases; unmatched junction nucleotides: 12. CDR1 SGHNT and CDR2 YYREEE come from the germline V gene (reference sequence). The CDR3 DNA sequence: TGTGCCAGCAGCCCCACGGCGGGAGGGACAGCCTATAATTCACCCCTCCACTTT. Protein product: CASSPTAGGTAYNSPLHF.

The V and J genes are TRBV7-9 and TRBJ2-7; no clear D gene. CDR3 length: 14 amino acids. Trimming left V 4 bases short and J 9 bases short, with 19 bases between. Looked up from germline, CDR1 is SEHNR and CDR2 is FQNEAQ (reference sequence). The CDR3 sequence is CASSSPQAPRRQYF. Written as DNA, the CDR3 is TGTGCCAGCAGCTCCCCGCAGGCCCCACGAAGGCAGTACTTC.

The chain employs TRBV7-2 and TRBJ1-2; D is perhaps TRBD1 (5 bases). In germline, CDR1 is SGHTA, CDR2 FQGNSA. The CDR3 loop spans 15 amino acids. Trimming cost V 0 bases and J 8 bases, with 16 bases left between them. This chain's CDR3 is CASSLAGASVWGYTF. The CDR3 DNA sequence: TGTGCCAGCAGCTTAGCTGGGGCGTCGGTATGGGGCTACACCTTC. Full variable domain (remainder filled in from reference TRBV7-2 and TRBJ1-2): GAGVSQSPSNKVTEKGKDVELRCDPISGHTALYWYRQSLGQGLEFLIYFQGNSAPDKSGLPSDRFSAERTGGSVSTLTIQRTQQEDSAVYLCASSLAGASVWGYTFGSGTRLTVV.

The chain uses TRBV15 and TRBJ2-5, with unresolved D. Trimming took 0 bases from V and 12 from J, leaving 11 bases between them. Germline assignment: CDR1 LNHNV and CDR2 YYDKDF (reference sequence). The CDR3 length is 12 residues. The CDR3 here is CATSREASPEYF. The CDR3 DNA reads TGTGCCACCAGCAGAGAAGCGTCCCCTGAGTACTTC.

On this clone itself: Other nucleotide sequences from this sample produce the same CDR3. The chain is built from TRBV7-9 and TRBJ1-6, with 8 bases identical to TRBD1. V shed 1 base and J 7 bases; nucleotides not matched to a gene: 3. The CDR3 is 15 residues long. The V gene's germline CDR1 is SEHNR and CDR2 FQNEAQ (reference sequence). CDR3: CASSLGTGLNSPLHF. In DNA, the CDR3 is TGTGCCAGCAGCTTAGGGACAGGGCTCAATTCACCCCTCCACTTT.

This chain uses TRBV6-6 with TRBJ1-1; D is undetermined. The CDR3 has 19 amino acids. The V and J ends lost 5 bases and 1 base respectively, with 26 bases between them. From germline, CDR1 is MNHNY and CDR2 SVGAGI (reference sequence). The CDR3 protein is CASSPFAAPSARGNTEAFF. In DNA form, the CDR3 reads TGTGCCAGCAGTCCATTCGCGGCTCCCTCGGCCCGGGGGAACACTGAAGCTTTCTTT.

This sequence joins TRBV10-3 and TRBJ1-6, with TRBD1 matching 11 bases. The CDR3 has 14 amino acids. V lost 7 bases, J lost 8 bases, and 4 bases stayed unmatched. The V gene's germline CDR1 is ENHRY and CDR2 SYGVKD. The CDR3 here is CAINKGQGDSPLHF. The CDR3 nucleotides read TGTGCCATCAACAAGGGACAGGGGGATTCACCCCTCCACTTT.

The CDR3: CASMPWGAAQPQHF. CDR3 coding DNA: TGTGCCAGTATGCCGTGGGGCGCTGCTCAGCCCCAGCATTTT. This rearrangement joins TRBV19 to TRBJ1-5, with a possible D match to TRBD1 (5 bases). Deletions cut 7 bases from V and 6 bases from J, with 16 bases between. Germline CDR1 and CDR2: LNHDA and SQIVND (reference sequence). This CDR3 contains 14 residues.

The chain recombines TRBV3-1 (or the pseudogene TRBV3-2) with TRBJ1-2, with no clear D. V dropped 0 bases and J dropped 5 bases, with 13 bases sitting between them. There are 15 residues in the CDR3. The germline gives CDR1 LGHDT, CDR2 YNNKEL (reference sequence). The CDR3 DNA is TGTGCCAGCAGCCAAGACGCGGCAGCCGCATATGGCTACACCTTC. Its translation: CASSQDAAAAYGYTF.

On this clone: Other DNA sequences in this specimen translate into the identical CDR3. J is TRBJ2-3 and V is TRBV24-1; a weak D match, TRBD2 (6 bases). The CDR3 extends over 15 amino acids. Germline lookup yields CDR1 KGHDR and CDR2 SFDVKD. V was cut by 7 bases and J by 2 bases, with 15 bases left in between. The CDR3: CATSDPGTATDTQYF. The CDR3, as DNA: TGTGCCACCAGCGATCCAGGGACTGCCACAGATACGCAGTATTTT.

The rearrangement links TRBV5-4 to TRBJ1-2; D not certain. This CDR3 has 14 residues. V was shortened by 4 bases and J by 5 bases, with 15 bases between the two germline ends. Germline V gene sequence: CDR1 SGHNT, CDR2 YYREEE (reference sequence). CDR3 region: CASSDLEVSYGYTF. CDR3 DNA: TGTGCCAGCAGCGACCTAGAGGTTTCGTATGGCTACACCTTC.

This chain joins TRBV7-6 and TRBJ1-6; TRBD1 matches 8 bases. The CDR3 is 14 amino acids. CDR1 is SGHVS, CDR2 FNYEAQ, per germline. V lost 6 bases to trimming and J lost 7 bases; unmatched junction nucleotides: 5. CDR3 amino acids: CASSRDRQNSPLHF. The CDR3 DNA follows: TGTGCCAGCAGTAGGGACAGGCAAAATTCACCCCTCCACTTT.